The entry that follows covers one T cell receptor (beta chain) sequence. Unique molecular identifiers were used to barcode this TCRbeta library. TCRdb re-called the PCR reads with MiXCR, one entry per CDR3 protein. The sample yields approximately 510,000 distinct CDR3 sequences, about 16% seen once. Trimming pared 4 bases from V and 2 bases from J, leaving 18 bases between. Germline CDR1 is SEHNR and CDR2 is FQNEAQ (reference sequence). The CDR3 is 17 amino acids. The data were obtained in a study of T-cell reconstitution after alpha-beta-depleted transplantation in children. The input for sequencing was PBMCs from the stem cell graft donor, taken from the stem cell graft. This clonotype was obtained from a human donor who donated a stem cell graft to a child with acute lymphoblastic leukemia. This chain links TRBV7-9 with TRBJ2-1, with a tentative D call TRBD1 (6 bases). CDR3 nucleotide sequence: TGTGCCAGCAGCTCCTCCCGGACAGCCTTTCCCTACAATGAGCAGTTCTTC. Translation: CASSSSRTAFPYNEQFF.